This entry lists 9 T cell receptor beta chains sequenced from one sample in a study of neurological immune-mediated disorders. From the 5' RACE reads, TCRdb called clonotypes with MiXCR, one entry per CDR3 protein. The sample has about 120,000 distinct CDR3 sequences, 3.2% seen once; the top ten hold 1% to 1.5%. Material for sequencing was PBMCs. The receptors shown here come from a woman under 40 with multiple sclerosis.

This clonotype was recorded at least ten times. The chain joins TRBV4-1 to TRBJ2-3; 8 positions match TRBD1. The CDR3 is made up of 13 amino acids. In germline, CDR1 is MGHRA, CDR2 YSYEKL. V lost 10 bases, J lost 4 bases, and 7 bases stayed unmatched. CDR3 sequence: CATGDRTADTQYF. CDR3 coding DNA: TGCGCCACCGGGGACAGGACAGCAGATACGCAGTATTTT.

This clonotype was seen ten or more times. V and J are TRBV27 and TRBJ2-7; D possibly matches TRBD1 or TRBD2 (5 bases each). The CDR3 runs 13 residues. The V gene's germline CDR1 is MNHEY and CDR2 SMNVEV (reference sequence). Trimming took off 0 bases at V and 4 bases at J, with 7 bases between the two ends. The CDR3 nucleotides read TGTGCCAGCAGTTTATCGGGGGATTACGAGCAGTACTTC. Protein sequence: CASSLSGDYEQYF.

Concerning this clonotype itself: This may stem from a read error, because a much larger clone lies one nucleotide away. This chain uses TRBV20-1 with TRBJ2-1, with D unresolved. Per germline, CDR1 DFQATT and CDR2 SNEGSKA (reference sequence). The CDR3 loop spans 11 amino acids. This CDR3 is CSVRFGFEQFF. In nucleotides, the CDR3 is TGCAGTGTTAGATTCGGCTTTGAGCAGTTCTTC.

The sample holds one count of this clonotype. One base away lies a much larger clone, so this may be a sequencing read error. The V and J genes are TRBV5-1 and TRBJ2-1; D tentatively reads TRBD1 or TRBD2 (5 bases each). CDR1 is SGHRS, CDR2 YFSETQ, per germline. The V end lost 0 bases, the J end lost 3 bases, and 19 bases lay between the germline ends. The CDR3 spans 18 residues. Written as DNA, the CDR3 is TGCGCCAGCAGCTTGGCCGGTTGGGGACCCCAAGACTACAATGAGCAGTTCTTC. This sequence encodes CASSLAGWGPQDYNEQFF.

This clonotype appeared many times. The genes are TRBV5-6 and TRBJ2-1; D unresolved. Germline V CDR1 and CDR2: SGHDT, YYEEEE. The CDR3 is 14 amino acids. Trimming pared 4 bases from V and 4 bases from J, leaving 12 bases between. The CDR3 region is CASSLITHYNEQFF. The CDR3 region has the DNA TGTGCCAGCAGCCTTATTACACATTACAATGAGCAGTTCTTC.

This clonotype has a handful of counts. Mismatch with germline at one junction end may stem from a read error. The chain carries TRBV12-3 or TRBV12-4 and TRBJ2-7, with 7 bases matching TRBD1. The CDR3 runs to 12 residues. The CDR3, as DNA: TGTGACAGCAGCAACAGGGGCTACGAGCAGTACTTC. It encodes CDSSNRGYEQYF.

This clonotype has a count of ten or more. V gene TRBV6-5 combines with J gene TRBJ2-3; 7 bases line up with TRBD1. The junction had 10 bases not matched to a gene; V was cut back by 6 bases and J by 1 base. The CDR3 is 16 amino acids. Germline V gene lookup returns CDR1 MNHEY and CDR2 SVGAGI. The CDR3 DNA follows: TGTGCCAGCAGGAGGTACAGGGGTCCCCGCACAGATACGCAGTATTTT. This encodes CASRRYRGPRTDTQYF.

There are many counts of this clonotype. This rearrangement joins TRBV7-2 to TRBJ2-7, with TRBD1 identical over 7 bases. The CDR3 spans 13 residues. Germline CDR1 SGHTA, CDR2 FQGNSA. J gave up 5 bases and V 3 bases, and 4 bases lay outside the gene matches. In nucleotides, the CDR3 is TGTGCCAGCAGCTTGACAGGGACCCACGAGCAGTACTTC. Protein: CASSLTGTHEQYF.

A word on this clonotype: A much larger clone lies one base from this, so it may be a read error. V is TRBV5-1 and J is TRBJ2-1; 12 bases match TRBD2. Germline CDR1 reads SGHRS; CDR2 reads YFSETQ. The CDR3 extends over 17 amino acids. For the CDR3, the DNA is TGCGCCAGCAGCTTGGCCGTTCTAGCGGGAGGGAACAATGCGCAGTTCTTC. Translation gives CASSLAVLAGGNNAQFF.